The clone carrying this T cell receptor (beta chain) was recorded at least ten times. Germline loops: CDR1 SGHRS, CDR2 YFSETQ. V dropped 0 bases and J dropped 3; count of bases not matched to a gene: 8. The CDR3 spans 16 residues. It was by 5'RACE with 10-nucleotide random UMIs that the cDNA was made. MiXCR was run by TCRdb on the 5' RACE reads, yielding one entry per CDR3 protein. The table lists tens of thousands of distinct CDR3 sequences, approximately 14% of them singletons, with around 27% in the top ten. The sample belongs to a study of neurological immune-mediated disorders. For the unsorted libraries, 2 million PBMCs stored at -80 C served as input.

The specimen was PBMCs. This clonotype originated in a woman aged 45-65 years with HTLV-1-associated myelopathy (HAM/TSP). This chain joins TRBV5-1 and TRBJ1-2; 7 nucleotides align to TRBD1. The CDR3: CASSLGRGSWDYGYTF. As DNA, the CDR3 is TGCGCCAGCAGCTTGGGCAGGGGGAGTTGGGACTATGGCTACACCTTC.